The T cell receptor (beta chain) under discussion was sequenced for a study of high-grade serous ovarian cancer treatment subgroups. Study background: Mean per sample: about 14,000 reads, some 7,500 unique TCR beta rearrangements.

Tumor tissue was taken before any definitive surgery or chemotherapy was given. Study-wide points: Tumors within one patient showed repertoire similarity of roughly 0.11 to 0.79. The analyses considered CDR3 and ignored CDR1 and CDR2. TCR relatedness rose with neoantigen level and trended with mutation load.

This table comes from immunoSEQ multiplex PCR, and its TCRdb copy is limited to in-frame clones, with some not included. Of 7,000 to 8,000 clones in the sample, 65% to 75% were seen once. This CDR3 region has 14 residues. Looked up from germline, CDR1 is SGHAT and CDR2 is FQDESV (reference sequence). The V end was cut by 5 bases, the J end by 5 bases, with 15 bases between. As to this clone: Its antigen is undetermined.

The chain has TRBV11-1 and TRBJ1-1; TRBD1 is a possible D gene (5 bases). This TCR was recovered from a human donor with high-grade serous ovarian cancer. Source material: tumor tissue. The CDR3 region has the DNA TGTGCCAGCAGCGGTCAGGGTGCTAAAACTGAAGCTTTCTTT. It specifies CASSGQGAKTEAFF.